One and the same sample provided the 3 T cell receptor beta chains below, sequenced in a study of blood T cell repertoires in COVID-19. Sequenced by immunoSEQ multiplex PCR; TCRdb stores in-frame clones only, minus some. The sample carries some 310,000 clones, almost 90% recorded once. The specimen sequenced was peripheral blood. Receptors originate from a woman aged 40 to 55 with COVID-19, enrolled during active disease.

The CDR3 nucleotides are TGTGCCAGCAGCCAAGAGGGAGGGACTGGGCAGTTCTTC. Protein product: CASSQEGGTGQFF. This chain links TRBV3-1 (or the pseudogene TRBV3-2) with TRBJ2-1; 7 bases are shared with TRBD2. CDR1 is LGHDT and CDR2 is YNNKEL in the germline V gene (reference sequence). The CDR3 contains 13 residues. V lost 0 bases, J lost 12 bases, and 5 bases stayed unmatched.

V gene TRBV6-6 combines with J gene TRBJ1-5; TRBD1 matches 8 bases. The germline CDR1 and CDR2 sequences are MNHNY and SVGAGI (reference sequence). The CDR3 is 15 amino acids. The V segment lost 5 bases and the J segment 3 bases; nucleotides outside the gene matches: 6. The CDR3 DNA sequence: TGTGCCAGCAGTGTCCGGGACAGGATCAATCAGCCCCAGCATTTT. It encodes CASSVRDRINQPQHF.

Here the CDR3 DNA reads TGTGCCAGCAGCCCGGGGGAGTTGGATGAAAAACTGTTTTTT. Translated: CASSPGELDEKLFF. The chain is built from TRBV28 and TRBJ1-4, with D possibly matching TRBD1 (5 bases). Germline CDR1 is MDHEN and CDR2 is SYDVKM. The CDR3 spans 14 residues. The germline V and J ends were trimmed by 6 bases and 6 bases, with 14 bases remaining between them.